Below are 2 T cell receptor beta chains sequenced from a single sample in a study of T cell repertoires in cytomegalovirus infection (dated by TCRdb to between 2018 and 2021). The listed sequencing device is Illumina HiSeq 1500. In-frame beta chains were kept once TCRdb had trimmed the public reads at Q25 with fastp and called clones with MiXCR. Rows with one shared CDR3 protein collapse into an entry with the most common genes and DNA. Within this sample are 200,000 to 250,000 distinct CDR3 sequences, with around 40% of them counted one time only. The ten largest clonotypes hold approximately 60% of the sample. What this sample's treatment or condition label stands for: in vitro stimulation with specific CMV peptide epitopes to enrich CMV-specific T cells. No antigen has been identified for these receptors. Sequenced here: CD8+ T cells from cultured PBMCs, sampled from culture after CMV antigen stimulation. The origin of the receptors is a human donor in good health (CMV status not recorded). Some clones in this sample may be carry-over from other donors' samples.

The V and J genes are TRBV2 and TRBJ2-1; 13 bases fit TRBD2. The CDR3 loop spans 15 amino acids. Trimming took 7 bases from V and 7 from J; bases not matched to a gene: 7. Germline values: CDR1 SNHLY, CDR2 FYNNEI. The CDR3 nucleotides are TGTGCCAGCACTCCCGGGACTAGCGGGACAAATGAGCAGTTCTTC. Translated: CASTPGTSGTNEQFF.

There are a few counts of this clonotype. The V and J genes are TRBV7-6 and TRBJ1-3; D call uncertain. The CDR3 totals 16 residues. Trimming cost V 1 base and J 0 bases, with 10 bases left between them. Germline V gene lookup returns CDR1 SGHVS and CDR2 FNYEAQ. CDR3 loop: CASSLGVGFSGNTIYF. The DNA for the CDR3 is TGTGCCAGCAGCTTAGGGGTGGGCTTCTCTGGAAACACCATATATTTT.